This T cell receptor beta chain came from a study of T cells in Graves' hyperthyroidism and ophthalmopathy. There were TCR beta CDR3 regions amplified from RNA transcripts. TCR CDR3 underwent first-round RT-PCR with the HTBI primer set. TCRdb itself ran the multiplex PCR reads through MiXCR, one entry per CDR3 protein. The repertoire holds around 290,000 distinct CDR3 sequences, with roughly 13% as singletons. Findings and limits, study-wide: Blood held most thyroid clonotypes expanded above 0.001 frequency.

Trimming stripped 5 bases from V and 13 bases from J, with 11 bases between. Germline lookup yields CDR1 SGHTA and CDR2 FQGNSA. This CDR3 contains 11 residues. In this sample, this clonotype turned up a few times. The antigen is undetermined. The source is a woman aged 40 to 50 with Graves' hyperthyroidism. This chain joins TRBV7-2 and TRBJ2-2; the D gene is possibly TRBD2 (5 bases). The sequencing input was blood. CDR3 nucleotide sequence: TGTGCCAGCAGCCCCCGGGCGGGGCTGTTTTTT. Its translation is CASSPRAGLFF.